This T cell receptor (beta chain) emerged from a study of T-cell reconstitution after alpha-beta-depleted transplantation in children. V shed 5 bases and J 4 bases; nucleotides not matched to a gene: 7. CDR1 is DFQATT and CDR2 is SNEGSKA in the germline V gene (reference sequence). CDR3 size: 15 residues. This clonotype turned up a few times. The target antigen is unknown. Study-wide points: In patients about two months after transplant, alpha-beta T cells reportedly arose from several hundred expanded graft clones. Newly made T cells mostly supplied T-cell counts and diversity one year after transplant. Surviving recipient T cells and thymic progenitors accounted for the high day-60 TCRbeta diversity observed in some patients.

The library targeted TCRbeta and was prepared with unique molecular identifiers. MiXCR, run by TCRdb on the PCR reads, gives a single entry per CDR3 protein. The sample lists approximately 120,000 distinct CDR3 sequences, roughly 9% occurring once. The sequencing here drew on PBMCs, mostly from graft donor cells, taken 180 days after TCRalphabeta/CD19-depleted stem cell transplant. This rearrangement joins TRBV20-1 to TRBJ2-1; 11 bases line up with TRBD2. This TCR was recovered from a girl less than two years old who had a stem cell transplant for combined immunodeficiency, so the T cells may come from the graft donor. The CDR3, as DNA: TGCAGTGCTCTTAGACTAGCGGGGCTTTACAATGAGCAGTTCTTC. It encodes CSALRLAGLYNEQFF.